This T cell receptor (beta chain) was profiled in a study of glioma-infiltrating T cells. Overall study findings and caveats: Gliomas, especially low-grade, showed above-expected tissue-blood divergence; non-neoplastic patients showed below.

V lost 5 bases and J lost 1; bases outside the gene matches: 9. From germline, CDR1 is DFQATT and CDR2 SNEGSKA (reference sequence). The CDR3 runs to 16 residues. Amplification of TCR alpha and beta CDR3 regions from RNA used iRepertoire nested multiplex PCR. Input was about 85-450 ng of tissue mRNA or PBMC total RNA. TCRdb analysed the multiplex PCR reads with MiXCR anew, one entry per CDR3 protein. The sample lists under 200,000 distinct CDR3 sequences, about 40% occurring once. This clonotype showed up many times. Its antigen is still unknown. The receptor was derived from a human donor with low-grade glioma or glioblastoma, undergoing nonglioma brain surgery, or in good health (not recorded which). The source material was glioma tissue, nonneoplastic brain tissue, or PBMCs (not recorded which). The rearrangement links TRBV20-1 to TRBJ2-3, with TRBD2 matching 10 bases. The CDR3 sequence is CSAAPPGTSGTDTQYF. The CDR3 coding sequence is TGCAGTGCTGCCCCCCCCGGGACTAGCGGCACAGATACGCAGTATTTT.